This TCR beta chain emerged from a study of blood T cell repertoires in COVID-19. Study-wide background: The United States, Italy and Spain were the sources of the acute and convalescent COVID-19 samples. T cells, B-cell-depleted T cells, or PBMCs supplied cDNA or gDNA.

Under the authors' procedure: Amplified reference gene primers provided the basis for estimating nucleated cell counts. The data were produced by immunoSEQ multiplex PCR, yet TCRdb's version contains in-frame clones alone and is incomplete. The V and J calls and clone size come from that table; D and trimming were worked out from the DNA. The sample lists approximately 17,000 clones, 87% seen once, with roughly 52% in the top ten. The CDR3 has 17 amino acids. The germline V gene encodes CDR1 PRHDT and CDR2 FYEKMQ (reference sequence). V was cut by 4 bases and J by 3 bases, with 18 bases left in between.

Sequencing was carried out using peripheral blood. The clonotype originates from a human donor in a cohort sampled during active COVID-19. The chain uses TRBV13 and TRBJ1-4, with D perhaps matching TRBD1 (5 bases). CDR3 sequence reads: CASSSLGRGAANEKLFF. CDR3 DNA: TGTGCCAGCAGCTCCCTCGGTAGGGGCGCAGCTAATGAAAAACTGTTTTTT. The full variable domain, completed using reference TRBV13 and TRBJ1-4, is AAGVIQSPRHLIKEKRETATLKCYPIPRHDTVYWYQQGPGQDPQFLISFYEKMQSDKGSIPDRFSAQQFSDYHSELNMSSLELGDSALYFCASSSLGRGAANEKLFFGSGTQLSVL.